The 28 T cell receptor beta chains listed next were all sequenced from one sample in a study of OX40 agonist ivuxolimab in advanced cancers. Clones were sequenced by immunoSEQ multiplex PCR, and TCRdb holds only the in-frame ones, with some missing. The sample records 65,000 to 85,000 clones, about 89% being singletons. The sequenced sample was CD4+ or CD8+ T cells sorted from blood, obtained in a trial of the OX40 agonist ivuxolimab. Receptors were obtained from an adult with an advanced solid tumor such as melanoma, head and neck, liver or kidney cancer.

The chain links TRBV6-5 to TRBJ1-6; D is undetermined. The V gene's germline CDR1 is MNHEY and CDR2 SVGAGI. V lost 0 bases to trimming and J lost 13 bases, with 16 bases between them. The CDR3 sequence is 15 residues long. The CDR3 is CASSYSVGSSRPLHF. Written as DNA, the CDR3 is TGTGCCAGCAGTTACTCAGTAGGGTCGAGTAGGCCCCTCCACTTT.

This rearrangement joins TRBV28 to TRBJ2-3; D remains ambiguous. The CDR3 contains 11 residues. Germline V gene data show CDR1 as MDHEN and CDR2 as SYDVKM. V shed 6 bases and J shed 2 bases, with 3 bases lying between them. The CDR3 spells CASSHTDTQYF. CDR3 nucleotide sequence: TGTGCCAGCAGCCACACAGATACGCAGTATTTT.

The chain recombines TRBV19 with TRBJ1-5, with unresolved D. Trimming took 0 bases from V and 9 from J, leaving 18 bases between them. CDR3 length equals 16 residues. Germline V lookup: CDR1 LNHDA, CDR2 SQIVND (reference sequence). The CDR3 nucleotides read TGTGCCAGTAGTATAGATCGATTTGGTGAGGGTCGGCCCCAGCATTTT. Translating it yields CASSIDRFGEGRPQHF.

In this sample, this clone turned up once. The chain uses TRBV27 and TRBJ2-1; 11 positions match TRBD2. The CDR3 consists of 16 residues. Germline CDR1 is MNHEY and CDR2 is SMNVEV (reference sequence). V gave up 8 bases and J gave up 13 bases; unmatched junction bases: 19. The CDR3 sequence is CASQSILPSGRHPQFF. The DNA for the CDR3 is TGTGCCAGCCAATCCATCCTACCTAGCGGGAGGCACCCTCAGTTCTTC.

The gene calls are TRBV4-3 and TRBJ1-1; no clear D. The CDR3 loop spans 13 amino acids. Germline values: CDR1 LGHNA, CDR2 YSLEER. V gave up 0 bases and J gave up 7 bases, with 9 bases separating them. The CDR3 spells CASSQERRGEAFF. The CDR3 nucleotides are TGCGCCAGCAGCCAAGAGAGAAGAGGTGAAGCTTTCTTT.

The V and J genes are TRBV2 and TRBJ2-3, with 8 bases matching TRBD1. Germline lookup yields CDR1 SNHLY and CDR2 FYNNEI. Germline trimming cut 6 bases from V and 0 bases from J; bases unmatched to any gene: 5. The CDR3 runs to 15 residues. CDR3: CASRGTGMSTDTQYF. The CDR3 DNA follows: TGTGCCAGCAGGGGGACAGGTATGAGCACAGATACGCAGTATTTT.

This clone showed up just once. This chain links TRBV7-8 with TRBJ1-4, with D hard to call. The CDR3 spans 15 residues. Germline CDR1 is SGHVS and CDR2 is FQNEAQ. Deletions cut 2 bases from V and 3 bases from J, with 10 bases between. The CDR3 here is CASSLSDSSNEKLFF. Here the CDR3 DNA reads TGTGCCAGCAGCTTAAGTGACTCCTCTAATGAAAAACTGTTTTTT.

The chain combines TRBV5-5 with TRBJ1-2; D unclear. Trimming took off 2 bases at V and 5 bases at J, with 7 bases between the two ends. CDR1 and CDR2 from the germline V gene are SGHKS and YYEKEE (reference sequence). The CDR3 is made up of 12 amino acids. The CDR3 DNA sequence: TGTGCCAGCAGCTTAGTGGGGTATGGCTACACCTTC. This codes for CASSLVGYGYTF.

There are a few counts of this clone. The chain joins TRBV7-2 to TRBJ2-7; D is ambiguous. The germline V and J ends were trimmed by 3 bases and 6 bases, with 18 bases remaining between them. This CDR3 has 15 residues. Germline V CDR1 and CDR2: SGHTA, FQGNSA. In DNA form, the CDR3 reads TGTGCCAGCAGCTTCGGGCCCCCCGACACGAGCGAGCAGTACTTC. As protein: CASSFGPPDTSEQYF.

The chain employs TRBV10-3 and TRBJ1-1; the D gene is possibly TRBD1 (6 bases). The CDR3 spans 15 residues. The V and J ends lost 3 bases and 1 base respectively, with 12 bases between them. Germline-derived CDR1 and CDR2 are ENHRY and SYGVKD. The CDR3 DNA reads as TGTGCCATCAGTGATCCCGGGACACCGAACACTGAAGCTTTCTTT. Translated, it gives CAISDPGTPNTEAFF.

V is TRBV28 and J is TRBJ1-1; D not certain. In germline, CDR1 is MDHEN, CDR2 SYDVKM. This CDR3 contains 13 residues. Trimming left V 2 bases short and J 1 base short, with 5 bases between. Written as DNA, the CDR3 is TGTGCCAGCAGTTTACGTTCGAACACTGAAGCTTTCTTT. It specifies CASSLRSNTEAFF.

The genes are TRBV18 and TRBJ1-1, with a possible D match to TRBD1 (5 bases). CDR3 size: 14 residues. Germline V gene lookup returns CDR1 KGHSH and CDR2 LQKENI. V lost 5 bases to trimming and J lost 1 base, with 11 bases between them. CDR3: CASSWAGQNTEAFF. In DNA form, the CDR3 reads TGTGCCAGCTCATGGGCGGGGCAGAACACTGAAGCTTTCTTT. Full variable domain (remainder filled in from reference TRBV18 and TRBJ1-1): NAGVMQNPRHLVRRRGQEARLRCSPMKGHSHVYWYRQLPEEGLKFMVYLQKENIIDESGMPKERFSAEFPKEGPSILRIQQVVRGDSAAYFCASSWAGQNTEAFFGQGTRLTVV.

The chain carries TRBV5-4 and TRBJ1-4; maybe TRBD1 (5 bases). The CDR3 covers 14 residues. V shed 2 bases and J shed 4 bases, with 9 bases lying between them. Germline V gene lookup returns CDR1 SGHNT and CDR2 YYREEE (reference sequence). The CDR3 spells CASSLGASNEKLFF. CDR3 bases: TGTGCCAGCAGCTTAGGGGCAAGTAATGAAAAACTGTTTTTT.

The CDR3 protein is CASQLSRTAGNTIYF. The CDR3 DNA reads as TGTGCCAGCCAGCTTAGTAGGACAGCTGGAAACACCATATATTTT. The genes are TRBV7-2 and TRBJ1-3, with a tentative D call TRBD1 (6 bases). The CDR3 sequence is 15 residues long. The germline gives CDR1 SGHTA, CDR2 FQGNSA. Deletions cut 8 bases from V and 2 bases from J, with 16 bases between.

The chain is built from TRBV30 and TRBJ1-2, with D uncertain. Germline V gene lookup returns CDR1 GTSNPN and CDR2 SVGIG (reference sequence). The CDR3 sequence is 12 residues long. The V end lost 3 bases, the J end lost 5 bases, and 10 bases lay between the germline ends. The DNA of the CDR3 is TGTGCCTGGAGCAGGCAAACTTATGGCTACACCTTC. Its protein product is CAWSRQTYGYTF.

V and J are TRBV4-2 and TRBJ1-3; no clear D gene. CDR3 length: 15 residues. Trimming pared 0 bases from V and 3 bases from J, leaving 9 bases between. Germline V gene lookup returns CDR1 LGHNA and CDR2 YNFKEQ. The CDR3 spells CASSQDPGNGNTIYF. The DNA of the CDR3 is TGTGCCAGCAGCCAAGATCCCGGGAATGGAAACACCATATATTTT.

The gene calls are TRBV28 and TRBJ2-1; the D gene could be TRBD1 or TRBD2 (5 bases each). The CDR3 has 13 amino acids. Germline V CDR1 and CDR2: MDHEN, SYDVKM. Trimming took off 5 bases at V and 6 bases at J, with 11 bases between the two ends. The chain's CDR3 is CASSEGTVNEQFF. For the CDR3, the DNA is TGTGCCAGCAGTGAAGGGACGGTCAATGAGCAGTTCTTC.

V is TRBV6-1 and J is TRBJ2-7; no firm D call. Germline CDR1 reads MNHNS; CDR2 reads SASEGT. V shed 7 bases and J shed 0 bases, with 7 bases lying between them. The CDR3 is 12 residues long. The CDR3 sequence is CASKDDSYEQYF. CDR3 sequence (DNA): TGTGCCAGCAAAGATGACTCCTACGAGCAGTACTTC.

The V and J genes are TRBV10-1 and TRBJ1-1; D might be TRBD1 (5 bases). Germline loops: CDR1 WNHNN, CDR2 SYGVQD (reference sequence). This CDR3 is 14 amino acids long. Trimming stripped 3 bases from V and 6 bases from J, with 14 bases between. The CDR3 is CASSEGALRPEAFF. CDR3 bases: TGCGCCAGCAGTGAAGGGGCCCTGAGGCCTGAAGCTTTCTTT.

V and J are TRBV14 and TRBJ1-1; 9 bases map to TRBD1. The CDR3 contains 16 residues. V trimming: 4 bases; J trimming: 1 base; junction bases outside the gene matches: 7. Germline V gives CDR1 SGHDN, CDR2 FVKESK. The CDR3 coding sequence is TGTGCCAGCAGCCGCTTTACACAGGGGGCGAACACTGAAGCTTTCTTT. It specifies CASSRFTQGANTEAFF. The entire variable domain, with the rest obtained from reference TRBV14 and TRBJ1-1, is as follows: EAGVTQFPSHSVIEKGQTVTLRCDPISGHDNLYWYRRVMGKEIKFLLHFVKESKQDESGMPNNRFLAERTGGTYSTLKVQPAELEDSGVYFCASSRFTQGANTEAFFGQGTRLTVV.

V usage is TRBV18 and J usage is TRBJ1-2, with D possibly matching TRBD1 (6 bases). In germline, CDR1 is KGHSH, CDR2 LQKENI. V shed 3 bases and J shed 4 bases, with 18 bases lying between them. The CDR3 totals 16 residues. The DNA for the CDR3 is TGTGCCAGCTCACCGGGAGGGGCAGGGGCCTTCTATGGCTACACCTTC. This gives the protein CASSPGGAGAFYGYTF.

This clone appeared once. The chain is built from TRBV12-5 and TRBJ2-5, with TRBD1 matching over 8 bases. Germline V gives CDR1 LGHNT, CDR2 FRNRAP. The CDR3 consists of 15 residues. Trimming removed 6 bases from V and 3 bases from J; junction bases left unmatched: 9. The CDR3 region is CASGLGQVGEETQYF. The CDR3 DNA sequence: TGTGCTAGTGGCCTGGGACAGGTGGGGGAAGAGACCCAGTACTTC. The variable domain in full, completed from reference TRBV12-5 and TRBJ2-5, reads DARVTQTPRHKVTEMGQEVTMRCQPILGHNTVFWYRQTMMQGLELLAYFRNRAPLDDSGMPKDRFSAEMPDATLATLKIQPSEPRDSAVYFCASGLGQVGEETQYFGPGTRLLVL.

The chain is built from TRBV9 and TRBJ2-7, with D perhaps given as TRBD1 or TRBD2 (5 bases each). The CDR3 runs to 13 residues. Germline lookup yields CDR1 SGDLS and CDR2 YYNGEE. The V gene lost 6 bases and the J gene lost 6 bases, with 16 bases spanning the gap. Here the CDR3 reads CASTRDSAGEQYF. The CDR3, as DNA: TGTGCCAGCACTCGAGACAGCGCGGGCGAGCAGTACTTC.

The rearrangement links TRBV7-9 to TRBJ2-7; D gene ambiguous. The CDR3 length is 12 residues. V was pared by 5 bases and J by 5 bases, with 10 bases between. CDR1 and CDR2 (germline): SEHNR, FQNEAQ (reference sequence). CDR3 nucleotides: TGTGCCAGCAGCCCACCTGTGGACGAGCAGTACTTC. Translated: CASSPPVDEQYF.

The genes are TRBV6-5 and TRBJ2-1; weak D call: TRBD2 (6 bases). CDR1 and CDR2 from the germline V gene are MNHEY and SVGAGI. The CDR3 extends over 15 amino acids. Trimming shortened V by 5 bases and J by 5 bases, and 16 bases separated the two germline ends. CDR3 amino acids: CASSTRGIRHNEQFF. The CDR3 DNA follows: TGTGCCAGCAGTACACGGGGGATCCGGCACAATGAGCAGTTCTTC.

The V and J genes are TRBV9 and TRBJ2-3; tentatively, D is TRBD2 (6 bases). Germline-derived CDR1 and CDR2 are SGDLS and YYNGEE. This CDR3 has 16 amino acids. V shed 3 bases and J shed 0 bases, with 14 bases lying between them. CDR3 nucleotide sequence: TGTGCCAGCAGCGGCCGAAGGGACTTAAGCACAGATACGCAGTATTTT. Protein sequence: CASSGRRDLSTDTQYF.

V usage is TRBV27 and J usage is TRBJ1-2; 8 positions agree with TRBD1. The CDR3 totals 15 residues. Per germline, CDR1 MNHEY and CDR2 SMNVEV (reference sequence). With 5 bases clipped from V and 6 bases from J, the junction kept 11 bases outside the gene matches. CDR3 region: CASSLKGQAGDGYTF. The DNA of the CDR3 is TGTGCCAGCAGTCTCAAGGGACAGGCCGGAGATGGCTACACCTTC.

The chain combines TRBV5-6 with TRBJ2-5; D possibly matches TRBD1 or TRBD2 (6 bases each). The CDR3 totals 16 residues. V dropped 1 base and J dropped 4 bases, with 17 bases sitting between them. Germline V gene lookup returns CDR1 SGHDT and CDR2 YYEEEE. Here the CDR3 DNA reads TGTGCCAGCAGCTTGTATCTAGGGGGGTTCGGAGAGACCCAGTACTTC. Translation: CASSLYLGGFGETQYF.